This section outlines one T cell receptor beta chain sequence together with its context. Its antigen is not known. This entry comes from a study of beta chain features in type 1 diabetes. Study-wide points: There was a moderate but significant shortening of TCRB CDR3s in all four CD4+ subsets of Type 1 diabetes patients. Researchers reported that naive, central memory and Treg TCRB repertoires appeared more similar in patients than in healthy donors.

Only one heparinised blood draw was taken per donor, and its volume averaged approximately 0.11 L. Germline CDR1 reads SGHDN; CDR2 reads FVKESK. Trimming removed 4 bases from V and 5 bases from J, with 3 bases in between. This CDR3 region has 11 residues. What was sequenced were expressed TCRB transcripts, since all of the isolated RNA had been reverse transcribed. Only in-frame clones appear in the TCRdb table, and some are missing; sequencing was by immunoSEQ multiplex PCR. This table has about 650,000 clones, roughly 12% appearing once. The receptor's source is a man between 25 and 39 years old with type 1 diabetes. Sequenced material: naive CD4+ T cells from blood. V and J are TRBV14 and TRBJ2-1, with D unclear. DNA for the CDR3: TGTGCCAGCAGCCCCAACAATGAGCAGTTCTTC. Translating gives CASSPNNEQFF.